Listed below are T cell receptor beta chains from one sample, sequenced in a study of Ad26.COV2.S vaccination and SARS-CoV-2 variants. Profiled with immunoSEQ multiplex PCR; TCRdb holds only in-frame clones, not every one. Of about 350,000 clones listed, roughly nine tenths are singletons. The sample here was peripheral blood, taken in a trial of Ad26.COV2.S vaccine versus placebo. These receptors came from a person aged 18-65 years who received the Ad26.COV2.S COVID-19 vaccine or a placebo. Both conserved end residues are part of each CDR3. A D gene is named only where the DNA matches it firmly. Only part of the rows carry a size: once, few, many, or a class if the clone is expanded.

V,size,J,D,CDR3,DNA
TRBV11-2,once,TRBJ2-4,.,CASSLEMAKNIQYF,TGTGCCAGCAGCTTAGAAATGGCCAAAAACATTCAGTACTTC
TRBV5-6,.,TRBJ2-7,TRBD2,CASSFLSGGENEQYF,TGTGCCAGCAGCTTCCTTAGCGGGGGGGAGAACGAGCAGTACTTC
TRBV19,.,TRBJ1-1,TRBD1,CASSIQGATEAFF,TGTGCCAGTAGTATCCAGGGGGCCACTGAAGCTTTCTTT
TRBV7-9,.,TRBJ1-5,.,CASSLGGYQPQHF,TGTGCCAGCAGCTTGGGGGGGTATCAGCCCCAGCATTTT
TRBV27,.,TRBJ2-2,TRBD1,CASRSLGTGNTGELFF,TGTGCCAGCAGATCTTTAGGGACAGGGAACACCGGGGAGCTGTTTTTT
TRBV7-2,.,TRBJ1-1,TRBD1,CASSLTGQGAQNTEAFF,TGTGCCAGCAGCTTAACAGGTCAGGGGGCGCAAAACACTGAAGCTTTCTTT
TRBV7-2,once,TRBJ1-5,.,CASSLWGGGDQPQHF,TGTGCCAGCAGCCTGTGGGGTGGAGGGGATCAGCCCCAGCATTTT
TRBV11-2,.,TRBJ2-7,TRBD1,CASSAPRDRNSYEQYF,TGTGCCAGCAGCGCACCCAGGGACAGAAATTCCTACGAGCAGTACTTC
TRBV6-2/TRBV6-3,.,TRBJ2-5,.,CASSSNVETQYF,TGTGCCAGCAGCTCAAACGTAGAGACCCAGTACTTC
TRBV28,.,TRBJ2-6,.,CASSLLRSSGANVLTF,TGTGCCAGCAGTTTGCTCCGTAGCTCTGGGGCCAACGTCCTGACTTTC
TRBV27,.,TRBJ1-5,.,CASSPQPGHGGNQPQHF,TGTGCCAGCAGTCCCCAGCCGGGCCACGGTGGCAATCAGCCCCAGCATTTT
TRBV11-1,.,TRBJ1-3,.,CASSFEQGDRNTIYF,TGTGCCAGCAGCTTCGAACAGGGCGACAGAAACACCATATATTTT
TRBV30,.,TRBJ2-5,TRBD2,CAWSMLAGGLRQTQYF,TGTGCCTGGAGTATGTTAGCGGGAGGTTTAAGGCAGACCCAGTACTTC
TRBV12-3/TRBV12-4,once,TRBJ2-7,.,CASTKYEQYF,TGTGCCAGCACTAAATACGAGCAGTACTTC
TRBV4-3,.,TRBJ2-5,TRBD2,CASSQVLGGETQYF,TGCGCCAGCAGCCAGGTCCTCGGGGGGGAGACCCAGTACTTC
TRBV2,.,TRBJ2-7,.,CASSESWQGVDEQYF,TGTGCCAGCAGTGAAAGTTGGCAGGGCGTAGACGAGCAGTACTTC
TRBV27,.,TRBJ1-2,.,CASSLSWANYGYTF,TGTGCCAGCAGTTTATCGTGGGCAAACTATGGCTACACCTTC
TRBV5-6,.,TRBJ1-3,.,CASSLGTVSGNTIYF,TGTGCCAGCAGTTTGGGGACGGTATCTGGAAACACCATATATTTT
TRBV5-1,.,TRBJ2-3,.,CASRTGGSGTDTQYF,TGCGCCAGCAGGACAGGAGGGAGCGGCACAGATACGCAGTATTTT
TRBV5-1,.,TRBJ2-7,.,CARIKGGTGYEQYF,TGCGCCAGGATAAAAGGGGGGACGGGCTACGAGCAGTACTTC
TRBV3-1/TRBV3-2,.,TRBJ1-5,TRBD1,CASRQTGRGEPQHF,TGTGCCAGCAGGCAGACAGGGCGAGGGGAGCCCCAGCATTTT
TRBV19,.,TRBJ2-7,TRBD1,CASSMNRGTYEQYF,TGTGCCAGTAGTATGAACAGGGGAACCTACGAGCAGTACTTC
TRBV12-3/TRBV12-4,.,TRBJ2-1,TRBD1,CASRGRQGNEQFF,TGTGCCAGCAGGGGACGACAGGGCAATGAGCAGTTCTTC
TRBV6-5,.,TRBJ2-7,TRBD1,CASRANRDSSYEQYF,TGTGCCAGCAGAGCTAACCGGGACAGCTCCTACGAGCAGTACTTC
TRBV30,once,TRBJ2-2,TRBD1,CASPLMRQGASGELFF,TGTGCCTCACCCTTGATGAGACAGGGGGCTTCGGGGGAGCTGTTTTTT
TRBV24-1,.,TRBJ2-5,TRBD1,CATSGTGEETQYF,TGTGCCACCTCCGGGACAGGGGAAGAGACCCAGTACTTC
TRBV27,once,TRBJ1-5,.,CASSLAGNQPQHF,TGTGCCAGCAGCCTAGCCGGGAATCAGCCCCAGCATTTT
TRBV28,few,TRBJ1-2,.,CASSQVFMVVAGVDGYTF,TGTGCCAGCAGTCAAGTCTTCATGGTTGTCGCAGGCGTAGATGGCTACACCTTC
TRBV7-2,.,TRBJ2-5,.,CASSLAPGVPETQYF,TGTGCCAGCAGCTTAGCGCCAGGGGTCCCAGAGACCCAGTACTTC
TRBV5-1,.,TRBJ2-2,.,CASKVRETGELFF,TGCGCCAGCAAAGTCAGGGAAACCGGGGAGCTGTTTTTT
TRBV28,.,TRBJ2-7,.,CASSLPEEGPTEQYF,TGTGCCAGCAGTCTCCCGGAAGAGGGCCCTACGGAGCAGTACTTC
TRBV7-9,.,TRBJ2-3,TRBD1,CASRSGGFKNKDTQYF,TGTGCCAGCAGATCAGGGGGATTTAAGAACAAGGATACGCAGTATTTT
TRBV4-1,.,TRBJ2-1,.,CASSPTGAAPEQFF,TGCGCCAGCAGCCCCACCGGGGCGGCCCCTGAGCAGTTCTTC
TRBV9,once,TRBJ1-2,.,CASSVGVSLYYGYTF,TGTGCCAGCAGCGTTGGGGTTTCCTTGTACTATGGCTACACCTTC
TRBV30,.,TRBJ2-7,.,CAWSLTDYEQYF,TGTGCCTGGAGCTTAACAGACTACGAGCAGTACTTC
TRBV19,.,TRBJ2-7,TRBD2,CASSIQPSGSYEQYF,TGTGCCAGTAGTATCCAACCTAGCGGGTCCTACGAGCAGTACTTC
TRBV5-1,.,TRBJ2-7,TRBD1,CASSLGQGGYEQYF,TGCGCCAGCAGTTTGGGACAGGGAGGCTACGAGCAGTACTTC
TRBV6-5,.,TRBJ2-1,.,CASNRASSYNEQFF,TGTGCCAGCAATAGGGCCAGCTCCTACAATGAGCAGTTCTTC
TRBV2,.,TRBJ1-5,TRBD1,CASSALGQGIQPQHF,TGTGCCAGCAGTGCTCTGGGACAGGGGATCCAGCCCCAGCATTTT
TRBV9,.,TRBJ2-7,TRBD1,CASSARQGAVEQYF,TGTGCCAGCAGCGCCCGACAGGGGGCTGTCGAGCAGTACTTC
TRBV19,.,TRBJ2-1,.,CASSIGPPQGLFNEQFF,TGTGCCAGTAGTATAGGACCCCCCCAGGGGCTGTTTAATGAGCAGTTCTTC
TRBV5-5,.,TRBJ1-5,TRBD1,CASSSRQGLSNQPQHF,TGTGCCAGCAGCTCACGACAGGGTCTTAGCAATCAGCCCCAGCATTTT
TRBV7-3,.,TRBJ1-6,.,CASSLELGPLHF,TGTGCCAGCAGCTTAGAATTAGGGCCCCTCCACTTT
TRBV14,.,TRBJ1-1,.,CASSQEREWGTEAFF,TGTGCCAGCAGCCAAGAGCGGGAATGGGGCACTGAAGCTTTCTTT
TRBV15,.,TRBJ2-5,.,CATSHEPTGSETQYF,TGTGCCACCAGCCACGAACCCACAGGGTCGGAGACCCAGTACTTC
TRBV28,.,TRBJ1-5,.,CASSLVKGQPQHF,TGTGCCAGCAGTTTAGTTAAGGGGCAGCCCCAGCATTTT
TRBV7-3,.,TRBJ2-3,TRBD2,CASSSITSGRVDTQYF,TGTGCCAGCAGCTCCATAACTAGCGGGAGAGTAGATACGCAGTATTTT
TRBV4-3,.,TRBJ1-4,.,CASSQEGEKLFF,TGCGCCAGCAGCCAAGAGGGTGAAAAACTGTTTTTT
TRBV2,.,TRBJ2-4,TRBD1,CASSVLGTGVSAKNIQYF,TGTGCCAGCAGCGTATTAGGGACAGGGGTATCGGCCAAAAACATTCAGTACTTC
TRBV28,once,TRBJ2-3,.,CASSHEVDTDTQYF,TGTGCCAGCTCTCATGAGGTCGACACAGATACGCAGTATTTT
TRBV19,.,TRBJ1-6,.,CASSRGGAGLDNSPLHF,TGTGCCAGTAGTAGAGGGGGGGCCGGCTTGGATAATTCACCCCTCCACTTT
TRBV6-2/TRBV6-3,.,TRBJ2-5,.,CASSYPRGELETQYF,TGTGCCAGCAGTTACCCGCGGGGTGAGTTGGAGACCCAGTACTTC
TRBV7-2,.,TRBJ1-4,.,CASKQGGNEKLFF,TGTGCCAGTAAACAGGGTGGTAATGAAAAACTGTTTTTT
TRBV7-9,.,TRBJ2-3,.,CASSLLVGVRSGGTDTQYF,TGTGCCAGCAGCTTACTTGTCGGCGTCCGGTCGGGGGGCACAGATACGCAGTATTTT
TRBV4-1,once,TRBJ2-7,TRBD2,CASSPGTSGFDEQYF,TGCGCCAGCAGCCCCGGGACTAGCGGGTTCGACGAGCAGTACTTC
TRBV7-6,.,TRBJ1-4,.,CASSLAGATNEKLFF,TGTGCCAGCAGCTTAGCGGGAGCAACTAATGAAAAACTGTTTTTT
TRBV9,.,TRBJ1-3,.,CASSVGQVDLSGNTIYF,TGTGCCAGCAGCGTAGGACAGGTCGACCTCTCTGGAAACACCATATATTTT
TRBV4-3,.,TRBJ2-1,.,CASSQDVGNEQFF,TGCGCCAGCAGCCAAGATGTCGGCAATGAGCAGTTCTTC
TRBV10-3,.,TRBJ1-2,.,CAIRDRNYGYTF,TGTGCCATCAGGGACAGAAACTATGGCTACACCTTC